This T cell receptor (beta chain) was found in a study of early T cells in non-severe SARS-CoV-2 infection. The study, taken as a whole, reports: Private and CD4 specificities were missed by VDJdb matching, which favored anti-spike CD8 responses.

V was pared by 8 bases and J by 11 bases, with 18 bases between. The V gene's germline CDR1 is SQVTM and CDR2 ANQGSEA. The CDR3 consists of 11 residues. TCRdb recomputed calls from the 5' RACE reads with MiXCR, one row per CDR3 protein. This table has 55,000 to 70,000 distinct CDR3 sequences, 11% appearing once. This clonotype was observed a few times. Antigen specificity is unknown. The chain employs TRBV29-1 and TRBJ1-1, with D unresolved. The receptor's source is an adult who was a healthcare worker with PCR-confirmed SARS-CoV-2 infection or an uninfected control (not recorded which). Sequenced material: whole blood. The CDR3 DNA sequence: TGCAGCACATCTCTAGGAGGTCTTGCTTTCTTT. Protein sequence: CSTSLGGLAFF.